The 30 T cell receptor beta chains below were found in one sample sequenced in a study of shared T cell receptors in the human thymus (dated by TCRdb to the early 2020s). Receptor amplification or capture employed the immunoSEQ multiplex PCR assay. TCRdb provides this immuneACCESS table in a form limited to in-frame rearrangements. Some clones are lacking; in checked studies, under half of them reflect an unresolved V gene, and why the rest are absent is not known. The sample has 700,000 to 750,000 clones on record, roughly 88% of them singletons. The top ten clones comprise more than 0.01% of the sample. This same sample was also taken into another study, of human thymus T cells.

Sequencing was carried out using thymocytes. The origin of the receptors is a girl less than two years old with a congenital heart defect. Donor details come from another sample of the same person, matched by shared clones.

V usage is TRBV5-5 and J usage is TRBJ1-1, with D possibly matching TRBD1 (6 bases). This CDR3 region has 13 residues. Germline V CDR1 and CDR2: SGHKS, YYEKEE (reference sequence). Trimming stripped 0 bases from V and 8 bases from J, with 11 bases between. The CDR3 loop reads CASSLERGTEAFF. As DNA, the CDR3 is TGTGCCAGCAGCTTGGAGAGAGGGACAGAAGCTTTCTTT.

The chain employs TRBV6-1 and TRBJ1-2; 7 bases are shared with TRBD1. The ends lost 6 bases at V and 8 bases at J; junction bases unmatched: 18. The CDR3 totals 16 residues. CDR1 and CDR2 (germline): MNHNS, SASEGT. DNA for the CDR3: TGTGCCAGCAGGGAACCGTTACAGGGTCAGGGGGGCGGCTACACCTTC. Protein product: CASREPLQGQGGGYTF.

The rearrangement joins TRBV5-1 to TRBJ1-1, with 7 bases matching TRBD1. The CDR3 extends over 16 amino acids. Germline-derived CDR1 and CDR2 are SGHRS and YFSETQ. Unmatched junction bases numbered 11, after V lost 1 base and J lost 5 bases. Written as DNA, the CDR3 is TGCGCCAGCAGCTTGTACAAGAGGGGGCCGAGTACTGAAGCTTTCTTT. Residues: CASSLYKRGPSTEAFF.

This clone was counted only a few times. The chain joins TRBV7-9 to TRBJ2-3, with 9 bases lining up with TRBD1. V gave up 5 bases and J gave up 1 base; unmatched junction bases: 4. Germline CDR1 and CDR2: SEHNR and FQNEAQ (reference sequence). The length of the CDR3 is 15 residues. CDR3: CASSGTGMGTDTQYF. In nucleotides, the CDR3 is TGTGCCAGCAGCGGGACAGGGATGGGCACAGATACGCAGTATTTT. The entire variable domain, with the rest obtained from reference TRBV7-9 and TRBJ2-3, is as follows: DTGVSQNPRHKITKRGQNVTFRCDPISEHNRLYWYRQTLGQGPEFLTYFQNEAQLEKSRLLSDRFSAERPKGSFSTLEIQRTEQGDSAMYLCASSGTGMGTDTQYFGPGTRLTVL.

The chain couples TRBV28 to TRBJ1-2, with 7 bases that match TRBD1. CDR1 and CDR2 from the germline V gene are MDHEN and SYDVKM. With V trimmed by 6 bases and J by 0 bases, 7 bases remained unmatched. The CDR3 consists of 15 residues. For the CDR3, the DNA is TGTGCCAGCAGCCGACGACAGGGAGCTAACTATGGCTACACCTTC. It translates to CASSRRQGANYGYTF.

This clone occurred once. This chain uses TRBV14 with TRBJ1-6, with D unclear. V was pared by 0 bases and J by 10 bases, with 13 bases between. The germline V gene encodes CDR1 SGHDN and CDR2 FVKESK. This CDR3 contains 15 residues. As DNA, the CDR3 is TGTGCCAGCAGCCAAGATCGCAGGAAATCATCACCCCTCCACTTT. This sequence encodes CASSQDRRKSSPLHF.

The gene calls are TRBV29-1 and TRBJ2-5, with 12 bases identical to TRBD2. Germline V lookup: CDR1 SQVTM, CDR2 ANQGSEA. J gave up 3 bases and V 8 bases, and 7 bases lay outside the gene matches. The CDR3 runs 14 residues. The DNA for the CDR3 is TGCAGCCACTGGACTAGCGGGGAGAAAGAGACCCAGTACTTC. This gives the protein CSHWTSGEKETQYF.

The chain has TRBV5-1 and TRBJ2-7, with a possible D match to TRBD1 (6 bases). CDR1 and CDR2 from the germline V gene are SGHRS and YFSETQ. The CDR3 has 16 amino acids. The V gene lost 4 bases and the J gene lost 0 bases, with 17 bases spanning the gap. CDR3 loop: CASSRARTVFSYEQYF. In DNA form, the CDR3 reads TGCGCCAGCAGCCGGGCCAGGACAGTATTCTCCTACGAGCAGTACTTC.

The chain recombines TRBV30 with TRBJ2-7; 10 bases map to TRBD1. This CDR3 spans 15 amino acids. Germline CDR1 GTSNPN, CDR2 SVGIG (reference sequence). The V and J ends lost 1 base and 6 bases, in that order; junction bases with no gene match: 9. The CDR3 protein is CAWSEEPGQGCEQYF. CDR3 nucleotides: TGTGCCTGGAGTGAAGAGCCGGGACAGGGGTGCGAGCAGTACTTC.

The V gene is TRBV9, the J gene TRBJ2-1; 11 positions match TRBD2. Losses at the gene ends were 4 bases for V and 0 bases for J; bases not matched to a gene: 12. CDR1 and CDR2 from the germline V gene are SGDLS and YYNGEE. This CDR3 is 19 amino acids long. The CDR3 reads CASSPSPTSGDSSYNEQFF. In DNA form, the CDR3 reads TGTGCCAGCAGCCCGAGCCCGACTAGCGGGGATAGCTCCTACAATGAGCAGTTCTTC.

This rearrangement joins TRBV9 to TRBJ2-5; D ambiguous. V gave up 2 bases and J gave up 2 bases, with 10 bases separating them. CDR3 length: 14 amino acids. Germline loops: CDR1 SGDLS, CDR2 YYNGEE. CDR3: CASSVGSRQETQYF. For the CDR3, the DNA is TGTGCCAGCAGCGTTGGCTCCCGTCAAGAGACCCAGTACTTC.

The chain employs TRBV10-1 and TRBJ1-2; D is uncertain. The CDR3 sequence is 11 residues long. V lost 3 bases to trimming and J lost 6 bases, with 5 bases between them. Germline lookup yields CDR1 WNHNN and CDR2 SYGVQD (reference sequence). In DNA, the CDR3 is TGCGCCAGCAGTGAAAGAGATGGCTACACCTTC. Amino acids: CASSERDGYTF.

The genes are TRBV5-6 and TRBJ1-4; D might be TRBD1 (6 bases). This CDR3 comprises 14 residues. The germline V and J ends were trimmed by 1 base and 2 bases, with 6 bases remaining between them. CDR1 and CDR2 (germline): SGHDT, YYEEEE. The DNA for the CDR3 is TGTGCCAGCAGCTTGACAGGGACTAATGAAAAACTGTTTTTT. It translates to CASSLTGTNEKLFF.

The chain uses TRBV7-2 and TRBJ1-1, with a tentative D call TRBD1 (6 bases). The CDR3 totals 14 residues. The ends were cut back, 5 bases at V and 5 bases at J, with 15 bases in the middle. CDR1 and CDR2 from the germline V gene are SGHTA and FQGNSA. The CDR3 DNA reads TGTGCCAGCAGCCCACCGCAGGGGTGGACTGAAGCTTTCTTT. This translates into CASSPPQGWTEAFF.

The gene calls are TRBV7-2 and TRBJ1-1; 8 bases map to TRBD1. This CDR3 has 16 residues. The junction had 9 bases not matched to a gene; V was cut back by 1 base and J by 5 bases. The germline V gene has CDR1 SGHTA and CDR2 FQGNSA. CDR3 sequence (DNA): TGTGCCAGCAGCTTAGTGATTAGGCGACAGGGGACTGAAGCTTTCTTT. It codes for CASSLVIRRQGTEAFF.

CDR3 DNA: TGTGCCAGCAGCACGCCGGACCGGGACAGGGAGGCTTGCTATGGCTACACCTTC. As protein: CASSTPDRDREACYGYTF. The rearrangement links TRBV7-9 to TRBJ1-2; 9 bases match TRBD1. V shed 5 bases, J shed 4 bases, and the junction held 17 bases outside the gene matches. This CDR3 has 18 amino acids. Germline V gene sequence: CDR1 SEHNR, CDR2 FQNEAQ (reference sequence). Full variable domain (missing parts from reference TRBV7-9 and TRBJ1-2): DTGVSQNPRHKITKRGQNVTFRCDPISEHNRLYWYRQTLGQGPEFLTYFQNEAQLEKSRLLSDRFSAERPKGSFSTLEIQRTEQGDSAMYLCASSTPDRDREACYGYTFGSGTRLTVV.

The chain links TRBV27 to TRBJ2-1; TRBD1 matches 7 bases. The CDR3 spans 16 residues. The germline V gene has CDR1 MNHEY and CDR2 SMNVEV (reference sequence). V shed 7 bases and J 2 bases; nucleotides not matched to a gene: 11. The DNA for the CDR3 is TGTGCCAGCAACCCCTGGGACAGAGAAGCCTACAATGAGCAGTTCTTC. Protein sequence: CASNPWDREAYNEQFF.

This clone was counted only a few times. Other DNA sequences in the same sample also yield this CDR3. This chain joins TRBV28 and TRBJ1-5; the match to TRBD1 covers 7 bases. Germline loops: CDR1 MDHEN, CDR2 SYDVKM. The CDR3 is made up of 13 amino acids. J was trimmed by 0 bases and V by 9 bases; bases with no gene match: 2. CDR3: CASRTGSNQPQHF. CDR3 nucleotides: TGTGCCAGTCGGACAGGTAGCAATCAGCCCCAGCATTTT.

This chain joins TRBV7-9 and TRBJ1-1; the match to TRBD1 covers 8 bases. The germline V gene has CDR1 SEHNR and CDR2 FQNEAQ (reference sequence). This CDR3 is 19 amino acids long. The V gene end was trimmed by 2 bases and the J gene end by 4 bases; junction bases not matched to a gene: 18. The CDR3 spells CASSLWGWWQGARSTEAFF. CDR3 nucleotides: TGTGCCAGCAGCTTATGGGGGTGGTGGCAGGGGGCGCGAAGCACTGAAGCTTTCTTT.

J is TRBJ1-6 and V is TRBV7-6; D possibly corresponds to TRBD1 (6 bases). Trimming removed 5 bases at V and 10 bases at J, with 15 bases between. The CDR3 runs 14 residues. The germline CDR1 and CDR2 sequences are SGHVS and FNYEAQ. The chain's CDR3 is CASSPQGWQSPLHF. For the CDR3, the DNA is TGTGCCAGCAGCCCACAGGGTTGGCAATCACCCCTCCACTTT.

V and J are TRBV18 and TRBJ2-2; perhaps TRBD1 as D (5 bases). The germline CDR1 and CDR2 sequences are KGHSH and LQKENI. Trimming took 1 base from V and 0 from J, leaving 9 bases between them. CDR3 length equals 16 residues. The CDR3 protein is CASSPHARANTGELFF. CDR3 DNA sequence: TGTGCCAGCTCACCACACGCCAGGGCGAACACCGGGGAGCTGTTTTTT.

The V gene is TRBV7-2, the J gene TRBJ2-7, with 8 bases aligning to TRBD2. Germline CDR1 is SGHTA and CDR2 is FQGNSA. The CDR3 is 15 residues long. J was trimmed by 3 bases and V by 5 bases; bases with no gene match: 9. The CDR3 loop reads CASSLAGRDLYEQYF. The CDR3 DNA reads TGTGCCAGCAGCCTCGCCGGGAGGGACCTCTACGAGCAGTACTTC. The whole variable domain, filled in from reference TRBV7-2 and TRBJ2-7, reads GAGVSQSPSNKVTEKGKDVELRCDPISGHTALYWYRQSLGQGLEFLIYFQGNSAPDKSGLPSDRFSAERTGGSVSTLTIQRTQQEDSAVYLCASSLAGRDLYEQYFGPGTRLTVT.

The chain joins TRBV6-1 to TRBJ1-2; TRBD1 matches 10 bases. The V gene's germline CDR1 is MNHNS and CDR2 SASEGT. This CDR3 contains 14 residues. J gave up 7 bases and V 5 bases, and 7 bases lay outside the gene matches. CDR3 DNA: TGTGCCAGCAGTAAACAGACAGGGGGCGGTGGCTACACCTTC. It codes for CASSKQTGGGGYTF.

The DNA of the CDR3 is TGTGCCAGCAGTTTCTTGGGGCCCACCCAAGAGACCCAGTACTTC. Translation gives CASSFLGPTQETQYF. The chain uses TRBV6-5 and TRBJ2-5, with a tentative D call TRBD1 (5 bases). The CDR3 totals 15 residues. V lost 4 bases and J 1 base, leaving 13 bases between the germline ends. Germline loops: CDR1 MNHEY, CDR2 SVGAGI.

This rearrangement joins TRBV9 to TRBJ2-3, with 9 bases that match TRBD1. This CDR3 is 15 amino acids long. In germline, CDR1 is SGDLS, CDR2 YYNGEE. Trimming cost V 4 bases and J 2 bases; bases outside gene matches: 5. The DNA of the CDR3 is TGTGCCAGCAGCTTAACAGGGGGCAACACAGATACGCAGTATTTT. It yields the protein CASSLTGGNTDTQYF. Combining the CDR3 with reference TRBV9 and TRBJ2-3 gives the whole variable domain DSGVTQTPKHLITATGQRVTLRCSPRSGDLSVYWYQQSLDQGLQFLIQYYNGEERAKGNILERFSAQQFPDLHSELNLSSLELGDSALYFCASSLTGGNTDTQYFGPGTRLTVL.

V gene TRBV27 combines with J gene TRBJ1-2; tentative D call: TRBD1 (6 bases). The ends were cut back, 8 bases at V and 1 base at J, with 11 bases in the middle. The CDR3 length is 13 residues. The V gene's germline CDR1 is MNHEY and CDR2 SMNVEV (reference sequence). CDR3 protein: CASRMGHNYGYTF. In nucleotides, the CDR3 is TGTGCCAGCCGCATGGGACATAACTATGGCTACACCTTC.

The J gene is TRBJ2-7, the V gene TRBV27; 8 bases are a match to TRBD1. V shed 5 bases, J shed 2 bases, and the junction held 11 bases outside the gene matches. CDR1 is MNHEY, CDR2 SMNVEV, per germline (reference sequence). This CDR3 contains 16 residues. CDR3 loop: CASSLTTGEVAYEQYF. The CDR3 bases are TGTGCCAGCAGTCTAACGACAGGGGAAGTGGCCTACGAGCAGTACTTC.

The CDR3 loop reads CASSDDRGSYNEQFF. The CDR3 DNA reads TGTGCCAGCAGCGACGACAGGGGGTCCTACAATGAGCAGTTCTTC. The chain combines TRBV7-9 with TRBJ2-1; 9 positions agree with TRBD1. This CDR3 has 15 amino acids. V dropped 5 bases and J dropped 1; count of bases not matched to a gene: 3. Germline V lookup: CDR1 SEHNR, CDR2 FQNEAQ (reference sequence). The full variable domain, with the rest looked up from reference TRBV7-9 and TRBJ2-1, is DTGVSQNPRHKITKRGQNVTFRCDPISEHNRLYWYRQTLGQGPEFLTYFQNEAQLEKSRLLSDRFSAERPKGSFSTLEIQRTEQGDSAMYLCASSDDRGSYNEQFFGPGTRLTVL.

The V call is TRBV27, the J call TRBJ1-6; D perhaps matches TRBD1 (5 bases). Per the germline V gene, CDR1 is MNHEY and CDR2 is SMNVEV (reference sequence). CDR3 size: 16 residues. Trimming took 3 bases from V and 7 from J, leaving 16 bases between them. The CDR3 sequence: CASSFLGGTGNSPLHF. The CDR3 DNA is TGTGCCAGCAGTTTCTTGGGCGGGACGGGAAATTCACCCCTCCACTTT.

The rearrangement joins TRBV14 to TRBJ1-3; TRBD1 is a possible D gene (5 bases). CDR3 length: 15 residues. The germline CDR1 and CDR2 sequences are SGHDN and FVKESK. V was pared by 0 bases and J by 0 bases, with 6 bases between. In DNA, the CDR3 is TGTGCCAGCAGCCAAGATCAGGGCTCTGGAAACACCATATATTTT. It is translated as CASSQDQGSGNTIYF.